This is a list of T cell receptor beta chains from one sample in a study of vaccination and CD4 T cells after COVID-19. Antigens of these TCRs are unknown. TCRdb reanalysed the PCR reads using MiXCR and keeps one entry per CDR3 protein. The table has about 13,000 distinct CDR3 sequences, roughly 41% seen once; the top ten hold about 8.5%. The sequenced material came from CD4+ T cells from blood, cultured in vitro. These receptors came from a human donor who had recovered from COVID-19. The CDR3 runs from the conserved cysteine through the conserved F or W. Size is stated for part of the rows, as once, few or many counts, or as a class when the clone is expanded.

TRBV20-1,-,TRBJ2-5,CGASPWGQRVEPQYF
TRBV24-1,-,TRBJ1-5,CATSPQGVNQPQHF
TRBV6-1,-,TRBJ2-5,CASSEWGRDEETQYF
TRBV4-2,once,TRBJ1-5,CASTQTGGSNQPQHF
TRBV6-1,few,TRBJ1-5,CASRTRTEDNQPQHF
TRBV7-9,-,TRBJ2-1,CASSLLARNEQFF
TRBV2,-,TRBJ2-7,CASSDGNYEQYF
TRBV10-1,-,TRBJ2-3,CASSAWRTDTQYF
TRBV20-1,few,TRBJ1-2,CSARDFYAETYGYTF
TRBV6-1,-,TRBJ1-5,CASRESSNQPQHF
TRBV21-1,few,TRBJ1-1,CASSRQAILVAFF
TRBV19,few,TRBJ1-5,CASSPRTENQPQHF
TRBV24-1,-,TRBJ2-7,CATSDGQGLDEQYF
TRBV28,-,TRBJ1-4,CASSTRLGLNEKLFF
TRBV28,-,TRBJ2-7,CASSSLLGDQYF
TRBV6-5,-,TRBJ2-3,CASSYSSRDRGTDTQYF
TRBV24-1,-,TRBJ2-5,CATQGVNRETQYF
TRBV20-1,-,TRBJ2-7,CSARRTPATSYEQYF
TRBV6-5,-,TRBJ1-1,CASSYRGHTEAFF
TRBV2,-,TRBJ1-2,CASTVRGGLHGYTF
TRBV6-1,-,TRBJ2-3,CASNFRTASTDTQYF
TRBV5-6,-,TRBJ1-2,CASSWETYGYTF
TRBV6-1,-,TRBJ2-7,CASMRTSGSYEQYF
TRBV6-4,few,TRBJ1-2,CASTYQQGGNYGYTF
TRBV20-1,-,TRBJ1-2,CSASDRNYGYTF
TRBV10-1,-,TRBJ2-1,CASSYDRDRGLFEQFF
TRBV2,-,TRBJ2-5,CASSEALGGQTQYF
TRBV6-5,-,TRBJ2-1,CASSYGYSYNEQFF
TRBV7-4,-,TRBJ1-2,CASSRPDKGNTF
TRBV7-9,-,TRBJ2-1,CASSQGSHNEQFF
TRBV20-1,-,TRBJ1-4,CSAAPGTAHEKLFF
TRBV9,-,TRBJ1-5,CASSPDWEGDQPQHF
TRBV29-1,-,TRBJ2-5,CSVSPGGWVKETQYF
TRBV14,-,TRBJ2-5,CASSQNLGQETQYF
TRBV15,-,TRBJ1-4,CATSRDLGQHNEKLFF
TRBV12-3/TRBV12-4,few,TRBJ1-1,CASSLGGTGAFF
TRBV6-1,few,TRBJ2-3,CASSDRGTQYF
TRBV7-9,few,TRBJ2-1,CASSLGGQNNEQFF
TRBV2,-,TRBJ1-1,CASRVTSTGNTEAFF
TRBV24-1,once,TRBJ2-1,CATSHRVQGSLNNEQFF
TRBV29-1,-,TRBJ1-2,CSVEDRGFNYGYTF
TRBV28,-,TRBJ2-4,CASSFKGQGGNIQYF
TRBV19,few,TRBJ1-5,CASSIKVEGVSNQPQHF
TRBV30,-,TRBJ1-1,CAWSVNYNTEAFF
TRBV11-3,-,TRBJ2-3,CASSRGAGVGDTQYF
TRBV19,once,TRBJ1-3,CASSTATGVINTIYF
TRBV20-1,few,TRBJ2-5,CSARSLTQYF
TRBV12-3/TRBV12-4,-,TRBJ1-2,CASSFGQVYGYTF
TRBV10-2,-,TRBJ1-1,CASSDSITMNTEAFF
TRBV7-9,-,TRBJ1-5,CASSFGTGGNQPQHF
TRBV18,-,TRBJ2-4,CASSLQAGGEGYF
TRBV6-1,few,TRBJ1-2,CASSAGTYGYTF
TRBV19,-,TRBJ2-7,CASSRDGNYEQYF
TRBV6-1,-,TRBJ2-6,CASSAQGQLSGANVLTF
TRBV12-3/TRBV12-4,-,TRBJ2-3,CASSLTADTQYF